This T cell receptor (beta chain) is from a study of T cell responses to AZD1222 COVID-19 vaccine. Regarding the study as a whole: Possibly, clonal diversity was underestimated; donors were largely white British and included more females.

Germline V gives CDR1 SGHVS, CDR2 FQNEAQ. The V end was cut by 2 bases, the J end by 7 bases, with 14 bases between. This CDR3 is built from 15 residues. A note on this clone: What it recognizes is unknown.

Sequencing was performed with immunoSEQ multiplex PCR; in TCRdb, only in-frame clones are kept and a portion is missing. The sample lists 130,000 or so clones, roughly 90% occurring once. The chain recombines TRBV7-8 with TRBJ2-2; perhaps TRBD2 as D (5 bases). The source is an adult in good health. The input for sequencing was peripheral blood, taken on day 0 of AZD1222 vaccination. The CDR3 coding sequence is TGTGCCAGCAGCTTATTTTCGGGGTATGACGGGGAGCTGTTTTTT. Its translation: CASSLFSGYDGELFF.